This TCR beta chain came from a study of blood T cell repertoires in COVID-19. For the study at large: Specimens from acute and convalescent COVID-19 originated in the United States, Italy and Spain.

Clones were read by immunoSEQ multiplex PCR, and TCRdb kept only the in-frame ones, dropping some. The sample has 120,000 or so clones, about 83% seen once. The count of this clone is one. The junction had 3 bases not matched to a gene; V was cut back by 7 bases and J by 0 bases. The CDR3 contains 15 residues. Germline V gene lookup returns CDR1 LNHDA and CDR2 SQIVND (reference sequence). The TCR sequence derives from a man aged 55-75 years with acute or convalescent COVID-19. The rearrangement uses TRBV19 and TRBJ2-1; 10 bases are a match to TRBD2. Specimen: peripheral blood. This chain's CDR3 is CASTSGSDSYNEQFF. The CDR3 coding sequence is TGTGCCAGTACTAGCGGGAGTGACTCCTACAATGAGCAGTTCTTC.